The rows below give T cell receptor beta chains drawn from one sample of a study of T-cell reconstitution after alpha-beta-depleted transplantation in children. TCRdb reprocessed the PCR reads with MiXCR, giving one entry per CDR3 protein. The sample has roughly 670,000 distinct CDR3 sequences, less than 15% seen once. The sequenced sample was PBMCs, obtained before TCRalphabeta/CD19-depleted stem cell transplant. Receptor source: a girl aged 2 to 10 with congenital amegakaryocytic thrombocytopenia, due to receive a stem cell transplant. Both conserved end residues are trimmed from each CDR3.

>TRBJ2-1|TRBV12-3/TRBV12-4
ASSLRHQANEQF
>TRBJ2-1|TRBV18
ASSLGTGSFNEQF
>TRBJ1-2|TRBV20-1
SAAGRSPNYGYT
>TRBJ2-1|TRBV15
ATSRESGNYNEQF
>TRBJ2-2|TRBV7-9
ASSSGTGFTGELF
>TRBJ2-1|TRBV5-1
ASSIRDRGSTEQF
>TRBJ2-7|TRBV28
ASSLRKGLATEQY
>TRBJ2-1|TRBV12-3/TRBV12-4
ASSPSAGNEQF
>TRBJ1-5|TRBV20-1
SASWGQGINQPQH
>TRBJ2-1|TRBV12-3/TRBV12-4
ASSRLAETYNEQF
>TRBJ2-1|TRBV4-1
ASSQGLLAGPRGNEQF
>TRBJ2-1|TRBV27
ASSLFRGSSYNEQF
>TRBJ2-2|TRBV10-3
AIRDILADTGELF
>TRBJ2-7|TRBV20-1
SARGPRGEQY
>TRBJ2-1|TRBV7-6
ASSLEEAYDEQF
>TRBJ2-1|TRBV20-1
SARGRRATPLNEQF
>TRBJ2-7|TRBV29-1
SVVDRAHYEQY
>TRBJ2-1|TRBV10-3
AIGTGGPYNEQF
>TRBJ2-3|TRBV20-1
SANKAGVYTDTQY
>TRBJ1-2|TRBV5-1
ASSLDQGGRT
>TRBJ2-7|TRBV7-9
ASTLGDAKY
>TRBJ2-7|TRBV12-3/TRBV12-4
ASSRVPGLSYEQY
>TRBJ1-1|TRBV5-1
ASSSTGGGTEAF
>TRBJ2-7|TRBV20-1
STTELAQIYEQY
>TRBJ2-7|TRBV20-1
SARVAGVLYEQY
>TRBJ2-1|TRBV4-1
ASSLKELREQF
>TRBJ2-7|TRBV28
ASSLWVEPGEQY
>TRBJ1-3|TRBV7-8
ASSLWDRVVDTIY
>TRBJ2-1|TRBV20-1
SAPLAGNEQF
>TRBJ2-2|TRBV6-5
ASSSQRRNTGELF
>TRBJ2-1|TRBV20-1
SAQGLAGVYSYNEQF
>TRBJ2-5|TRBV12-3/TRBV12-4
ASSPLGLQIEETQY
>TRBJ2-5|TRBV28
ASSFLQAVQETQY